This record looks at one T cell receptor beta chain sequence and its context. Its target is unknown. Russia was home to the donors, healthy Caucasian individuals aged 6 to 90. Each individual donor underwent a draw of approximately 9.8 milliliters of peripheral blood. A J-beta primer mix and a sample-barcoded 5' primer were used in a second PCR of roughly 6 to 12 cycles. A single record per CDR3 protein comes from TCRdb applying MiXCR to the 5' RACE reads. This sample carries 730,000 or so distinct CDR3 sequences, roughly 41% of them seen once, and the ten largest clones take approximately 22%. Germline CDR1 and CDR2: LGHDT and YNNKEL (reference sequence). The CDR3 is 15 amino acids. V was clipped by 1 base and J by 2 bases; unmatched bases: 3. The data stem from a study of blood T cells in healthy people across ages. Broader study findings: Strong correlation was found linking TCR beta diversity to naive T cell percentage.

This TCR was sampled from a woman aged 60-70 years in good health. Sequencing used blood. The gene calls are TRBV3-1 and TRBJ2-3; TRBD1 agrees at 7 bases. In DNA, the CDR3 is TGTGCCAGCAGCCAAGTGGGACAGATCACAGATACGCAGTATTTT. Translation gives CASSQVGQITDTQYF.